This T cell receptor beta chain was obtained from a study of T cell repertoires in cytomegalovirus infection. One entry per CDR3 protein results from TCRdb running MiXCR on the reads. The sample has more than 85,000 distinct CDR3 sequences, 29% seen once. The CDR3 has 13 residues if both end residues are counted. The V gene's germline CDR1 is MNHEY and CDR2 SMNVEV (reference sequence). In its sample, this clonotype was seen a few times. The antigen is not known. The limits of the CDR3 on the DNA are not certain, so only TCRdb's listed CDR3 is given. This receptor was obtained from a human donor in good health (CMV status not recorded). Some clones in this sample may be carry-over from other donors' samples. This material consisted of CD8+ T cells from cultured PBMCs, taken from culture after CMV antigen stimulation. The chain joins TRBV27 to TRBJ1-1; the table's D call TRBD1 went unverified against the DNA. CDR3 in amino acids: CASSFFGQNEAFF.